This record looks at one TCR beta chain sequence and its context. The antigen is undetermined. Trimming took 1 base from V and 8 from J; bases not matched to a gene: 3. The CDR3 sequence is 15 residues long. The germline CDR1 and CDR2 sequences are LGHDT and YNNKEL (reference sequence). This sample was included in a study of CD8 T cells in Susac syndrome. Study at large: Of the sequenced Susac syndrome patients, more than five had active disease and roughly eight were in remission. General study points: Total CD8+ and CD8+ TEMRA repertoires contained over 15 and five Susac-specific public clones, respectively.

With random hexamers, 0.5 to 1 ug RNA was reverse transcribed. TCRdb ran MiXCR on the immunoSEQ multiplex PCR reads and lists one entry per CDR3 protein. The sample contains 120,000 or so distinct CDR3 sequences, about 94% of which appear only once. The receptor comes from a human donor with Susac syndrome. Source material: CD8+ T cells from PBMCs. This rearrangement joins TRBV3-1 to TRBJ2-1; 12 bases match TRBD2. The CDR3 DNA is TGTGCCAGCAGCCAAGGACTAGCGGGGGTTTATGAGCAGTTCTTC. This gives the protein CASSQGLAGVYEQFF.